This is a list of T cell receptor beta chains from one sample in a study of cytomegalovirus exposure and HLA in healthy donors. Produced via immunoSEQ multiplex PCR; TCRdb's table is partial and in-frame only. The data show approximately 65,000 clones, about 95% seen once. The sample consisted of PBMCs. The source is a woman under 30 in good health and CMV-seronegative. The CDR3 runs from the conserved cysteine through the conserved F or W. The D gene is left open where the match is weak. Only part of the rows carry a size: once, few, many, or a class if the clone is expanded.

D gene	V gene	J gene	clone size	CDR3 protein	CDR3 DNA
-	TRBV5-4	TRBJ1-2	-	CASSLSHSRNYGYTF	TGTGCCAGCAGCTTGTCCCACAGCCGTAACTATGGCTACACCTTC
TRBD2	TRBV10-3	TRBJ2-5	-	CAISEAGAEETQYF	TGTGCCATCAGTGAAGCGGGAGCGGAAGAGACCCAGTACTTC
TRBD1	TRBV6-1	TRBJ1-2	-	CASSQTRGVYGYTF	TGTGCCAGCAGTCAAACCAGGGGGGTTTATGGCTACACCTTC
-	TRBV6-6	TRBJ2-3	-	CASSRFGRTSTDTQYF	TGTGCCAGCAGTCGATTTGGGCGAACGAGCACAGATACGCAGTATTTT
-	TRBV30	TRBJ2-3	-	CAWSSAGLDTQYF	TGTGCCTGGAGTTCGGCGGGACTCGATACGCAGTATTTT
TRBD1	TRBV28	TRBJ1-4	-	CASSFGQADNEKLFF	TGTGCCAGCAGTTTCGGACAGGCCGATAATGAAAAACTGTTTTTT
TRBD2	TRBV28	TRBJ2-3	-	CASSLGSGRGTDTQYF	TGTGCCAGCAGTTTAGGTAGCGGGAGGGGCACAGATACGCAGTATTTT
-	TRBV13	TRBJ2-7	-	CASSSQGPRGNEQYF	TGTGCCAGCAGTTCCCAAGGGCCTCGGGGGAACGAGCAGTACTTC
-	TRBV2	TRBJ2-6	-	CASSEVSVGGGANVLTF	TGTGCCAGCAGTGAAGTTTCGGTAGGCGGTGGGGCCAACGTCCTGACTTTC
-	TRBV21-1	TRBJ1-1	-	CASSKVAGTGFATEAFF	TGTGCCAGCAGCAAAGTCGCCGGGACAGGGTTCGCCACTGAAGCTTTCTTT
-	TRBV12-5	TRBJ1-2	-	CASGLVPAGWIYGYTF	TGTGCTAGTGGTTTGGTACCAGCAGGGTGGATCTATGGCTACACCTTC
TRBD2	TRBV6-4	TRBJ2-2	-	CASSDSGGTGELFF	TGTGCCAGCAGTGACTCGGGGGGGACCGGGGAGCTGTTTTTT
TRBD2	TRBV7-9	TRBJ2-5	-	CATGTSEKETQYF	TGTGCCACCGGGACTAGCGAAAAAGAGACCCAGTACTTC
-	TRBV29-1	TRBJ1-2	-	CSVEDQGRHGYTF	TGCAGCGTTGAAGACCAGGGGCGGCATGGCTACACCTTC
TRBD1	TRBV7-9	TRBJ2-3	-	CASEGPDRDTDTQYF	TGTGCCAGCGAAGGGCCGGACAGGGACACAGATACGCAGTATTTT
-	TRBV27	TRBJ2-1	-	CASSPLAISYNEQFF	TGTGCCAGCAGTCCGCTAGCGATATCCTACAATGAGCAGTTCTTC
TRBD1	TRBV9	TRBJ1-5	-	CASSEDGTVHQPQHF	TGTGCCAGCAGCGAGGATGGGACAGTGCATCAGCCCCAGCATTTT
TRBD2	TRBV6-6	TRBJ2-3	-	CASRVGLGPGTDTQYF	TGTGCCAGCAGGGTGGGACTAGGGCCAGGTACAGATACGCAGTATTTT
-	TRBV12-5	TRBJ2-2	-	CASGLFLQPFTAGELFF	TGTGCTAGTGGTTTGTTTTTACAGCCCTTTACGGCCGGGGAGCTGTTTTTT
-	TRBV11-2	TRBJ2-7	once	CASSLVRFPYEQYF	TGTGCCAGCAGCTTAGTACGGTTTCCCTACGAGCAGTACTTC
-	TRBV27	TRBJ2-7	-	CASSFSPPSIYEQYF	TGTGCCAGCAGTTTTTCGCCCCCGAGTATCTACGAGCAGTACTTC
-	TRBV7-9	TRBJ2-3	-	CASSPVTGDTQYF	TGTGCCAGCAGTCCGGTAACGGGAGATACGCAGTATTTT
-	TRBV4-3	TRBJ1-2	-	CASSQDRGNYGYTF	TGCGCCAGCAGCCAAGATAGGGGCAACTATGGCTACACCTTC
TRBD1	TRBV9	TRBJ1-2	-	CASSANLRGQFGYGYTF	TGTGCCAGCAGCGCCAACTTGAGGGGACAGTTTGGCTATGGCTACACCTTC
TRBD1	TRBV4-1	TRBJ2-3	-	CASSLVPGQEGTQYF	TGCGCCAGCAGCCTCGTCCCGGGACAGGAAGGTACGCAGTATTTT
TRBD1	TRBV10-3	TRBJ2-7	-	CAISETGQGYEQYF	TGTGCCATCAGTGAGACCGGACAGGGCTACGAGCAGTACTTC
TRBD1	TRBV6-1	TRBJ1-5	-	CASSEYRGNQPQHF	TGTGCCAGCAGTGAGTACAGGGGAAATCAGCCCCAGCATTTT
-	TRBV6-5	TRBJ2-5	-	CASSYRQVQETQYF	TGTGCCAGCAGTTACAGACAGGTACAAGAGACCCAGTACTTC
TRBD1	TRBV9	TRBJ2-2	-	CASTVGQVNTGELFF	TGTGCCAGCACCGTGGGACAGGTGAACACCGGGGAGCTGTTTTTT
TRBD2	TRBV6-5	TRBJ2-7	-	CASMEAGVSLRQYF	TGTGCCAGCATGGAAGCGGGGGTGTCGTTAAGGCAGTACTTC
-	TRBV20-1	TRBJ2-5	-	CSARSLFGDF	TGCAGTGCTAGAAGTTTGTTCGGGGACTTC
TRBD1	TRBV7-7	TRBJ1-3	-	CASSSDREEGNTIYF	TGTGCCAGCAGCTCGGACAGGGAGGAAGGAAACACCATATATTTT
-	TRBV10-1	TRBJ2-7	-	CASSVNRGGEQYF	TGCGCCAGCAGTGTAAACAGGGGGGGCGAGCAGTACTTC
-	TRBV30	TRBJ2-7	-	CAWSLGSSYEQYF	TGTGCCTGGAGCCTAGGGAGCTCCTACGAGCAGTACTTC
-	TRBV28	TRBJ2-1	-	CASSLPQTSSNEQFF	TGTGCCAGCAGTTTACCCCAGACTAGTTCAAATGAGCAGTTCTTC
-	TRBV10-3	TRBJ2-4	-	CAIREAGLAKNIQYF	TGTGCCATCAGAGAGGCAGGGCTAGCCAAAAACATTCAGTACTTC
TRBD2	TRBV4-2	TRBJ2-3	-	CASSQELAGADTQYF	TGTGCCAGCAGCCAAGAACTAGCGGGGGCAGATACGCAGTATTTT
-	TRBV9	TRBJ1-5	few	CASSRLPSNQPQHF	TGTGCCAGCAGCCGACTGCCTAGCAATCAGCCCCAGCATTTT
TRBD1	TRBV27	TRBJ1-1	-	CASSSWTGTMNTEAFF	TGTGCCAGCAGTTCCTGGACAGGGACTATGAACACTGAAGCTTTCTTT
TRBD2	TRBV5-1	TRBJ2-1	-	CASSLGVGGAYNEQFF	TGCGCCAGCAGCTTGGGTGTCGGGGGGGCCTACAATGAGCAGTTCTTC
-	TRBV5-1	TRBJ1-1	-	CASSFPRGANTEAFF	TGCGCCAGCAGCTTCCCCCGCGGAGCGAACACTGAAGCTTTCTTT
-	TRBV6-5	TRBJ2-1	-	CASSTSEVSYNEQFF	TGTGCCAGCAGTACCTCGGAGGTATCCTACAATGAGCAGTTCTTC
TRBD1	TRBV4-3	TRBJ2-7	once	CASSQEQGTYEQYF	TGCGCCAGCAGCCAAGAACAGGGGACCTACGAGCAGTACTTC
-	TRBV15	TRBJ2-2	-	CATSKTGNTGELFF	TGTGCCACCAGCAAGACAGGGAACACCGGGGAGCTGTTTTTT
-	TRBV28	TRBJ1-1	once	CASSVGTQNTEAFF	TGTGCCAGCAGCGTCGGGACACAAAACACTGAAGCTTTCTTT
-	TRBV30	TRBJ1-4	-	CAGRGSTNEKLFF	TGTGCCGGGAGGGGCTCAACTAATGAAAAACTGTTTTTT
-	TRBV7-2	TRBJ1-5	-	CASSFGRNQPQHF	TGTGCCAGCAGCTTCGGGAGGAATCAGCCCCAGCATTTT
TRBD1	TRBV6-1	TRBJ1-5	-	CASSEQGAQPQHF	TGTGCCAGCAGTGAGCAGGGGGCCCAGCCCCAGCATTTT
-	TRBV7-9	TRBJ2-2	-	CASSFGEAAGELFF	TGTGCCAGCAGCTTCGGCGAAGCGGCCGGGGAGCTGTTTTTT
-	TRBV11-2	TRBJ2-5	-	CASSLYLAGRETQYF	TGTGCCAGCAGCTTATATCTAGCAGGGAGGGAGACCCAGTACTTC
-	TRBV7-9	TRBJ2-2	-	CASSQFGRGRNTGELFF	TGTGCCAGCAGCCAATTTGGGCGGGGGCGGAACACCGGGGAGCTGTTTTTT
-	TRBV28	TRBJ2-7	-	CASSITGGARGEQYF	TGTGCCAGCAGTATAACAGGGGGGGCAAGAGGCGAGCAGTACTTC
TRBD2	TRBV20-1	TRBJ2-7	-	CSAPLAGKQYF	TGCAGTGCTCCTCTAGCGGGCAAGCAGTACTTC